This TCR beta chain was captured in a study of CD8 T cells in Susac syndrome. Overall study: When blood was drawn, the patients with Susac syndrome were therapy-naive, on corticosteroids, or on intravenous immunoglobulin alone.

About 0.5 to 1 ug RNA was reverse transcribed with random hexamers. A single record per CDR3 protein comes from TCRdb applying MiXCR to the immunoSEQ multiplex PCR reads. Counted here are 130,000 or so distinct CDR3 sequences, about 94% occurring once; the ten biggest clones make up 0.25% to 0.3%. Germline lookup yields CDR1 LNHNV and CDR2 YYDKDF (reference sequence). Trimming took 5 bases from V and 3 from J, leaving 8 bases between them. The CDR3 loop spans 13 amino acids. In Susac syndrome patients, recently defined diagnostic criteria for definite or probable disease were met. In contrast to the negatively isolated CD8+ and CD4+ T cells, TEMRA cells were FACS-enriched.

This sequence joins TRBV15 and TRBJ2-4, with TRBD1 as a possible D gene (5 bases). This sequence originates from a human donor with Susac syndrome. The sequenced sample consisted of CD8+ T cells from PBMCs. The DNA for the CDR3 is TGTGCCACCAGCGATAGGGGCAAAAACATTCAGTACTTC. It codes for CATSDRGKNIQYF. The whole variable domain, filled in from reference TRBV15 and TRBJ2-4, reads DAMVIQNPRYQVTQFGKPVTLSCSQTLNHNVMYWYQQKSSQAPKLLFHYYDKDFNNEADTPDNFQSRRPNTSFCFLDIRSPGLGDTAMYLCATSDRGKNIQYFGAGTRLSVL.